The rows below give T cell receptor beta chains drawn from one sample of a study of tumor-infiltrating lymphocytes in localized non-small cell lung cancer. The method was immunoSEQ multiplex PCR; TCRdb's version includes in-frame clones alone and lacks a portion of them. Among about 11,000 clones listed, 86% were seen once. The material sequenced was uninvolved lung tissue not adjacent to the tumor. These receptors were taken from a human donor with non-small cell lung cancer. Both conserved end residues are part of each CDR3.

CASSAGGGSNQPQHF | 15 | TRBJ1-5 | TRBV19
CASSLLEYQETQYF | 14 | TRBJ2-5 | TRBV7-9
CASNLGSYNEQFF | 13 | TRBJ2-1 | TRBV5-6
CASSSSVPDTQYF | 13 | TRBJ2-3 | TRBV9
CASSEGAQGRLSNQPQHF | 18 | TRBJ1-5 | TRBV6-1
CASSLGTGHSPLHF | 14 | TRBJ1-6 | TRBV27
CASSQILGVGEQYF | 14 | TRBJ2-7 | TRBV4-1
CASATVETQYF | 11 | TRBJ2-5 | TRBV6-5
CATSRETGRTNEKLFF | 16 | TRBJ1-4 | TRBV15
CASSHRGLSTDTQYF | 15 | TRBJ2-3 | TRBV19
CASSLDLLVEKLFF | 14 | TRBJ1-4 | TRBV7-9
CASSYGGNTEAFF | 13 | TRBJ1-1 | TRBV6-5
CASSRQAYEQYF | 12 | TRBJ2-7 | TRBV5-6
CASSGRTGDSSYNSPLHF | 18 | TRBJ1-6 | TRBV6-1
CSVESNHLYGYTF | 13 | TRBJ1-2 | TRBV29-1
CASSLEAYGAEQFF | 14 | TRBJ2-1 | TRBV5-4
CASSLGVGYTF | 11 | TRBJ1-2 | TRBV5-6